According to its frequency, the clone carrying this TCR beta chain is medium-sized (0.01 to 0.1%). Coverage ceases 3 residues before the CDR3 finishes, and the germline J gene fills in the end. This entry belongs to a study of T cells in women clearing cervical HPV infection. Study background: Case blood was drawn when the lesion was first found; control blood after infection became undetectable.

Dot-blot hybridization genotyped cervical HPV amplified with MY09/MY11 PCR. immunoSEQ multiplex PCR used an average of 1200 ng genomic DNA. Data came from immunoSEQ multiplex PCR; TCRdb stores just in-frame clones and leaves some out. The sample features about 46,000 clones, with less than 40% in its top ten. In germline, CDR1 is SEHNR, CDR2 FQNEAQ (reference sequence). CDR3 length: 14 amino acids. V lost 4 bases to trimming and J lost 8 bases, with 12 bases between them. This clonotype was obtained from a woman aged 18 to 69 with a cervical HPV16 infection that either progressed to CIN3+ or cleared (not recorded which). Sequencing used blood buffy coat. V and J are TRBV7-9 and TRBJ1-6, with D possibly matching TRBD1 (5 bases). Partial CDR3 DNA: TGTGCCAGCAGCTCTTGGGGGGGGGATTCACCC. Amino acid sequence: CASSSWGGDSP. The entire CDR3 is CASSSWGGDSPLHF.